The following is a T cell receptor (beta chain) sequence with its context. Antigen specificity is unknown. The germline CDR1 and CDR2 sequences are SQVTM and ANQGSEA. CDR3 length: 16 residues. V gave up 6 bases and J gave up 7 bases; unmatched junction bases: 11. Treatment denoted: oral pan-JAK inhibitor, 5-10 mg twice daily. The sample originates from a study of CD8+ T cells in alopecia areata. Study-level background: Twice a day, 5 to 10 mg of oral tofacitinib was administered to treated patients.

Study results and limitations: In scalp and blood during tofacitinib, many expanded lesional clones persisted.

Extraction of RNA preceded its reverse transcription into cDNA, which served as the sequencing template. This table comes from immunoSEQ multiplex PCR, and its TCRdb copy is limited to in-frame clones, with some not included. The sample yields under 350,000 clones, 58% seen once. Sequenced material: CD4+ T cells sorted from blood, taken at week 24, from a patient treated with tofacitinib. The TCR sequence derives from a human donor with alopecia areata. The gene calls are TRBV29-1 and TRBJ2-1; 14 bases line up with TRBD2. The CDR3 spells CSVGTSGGPIGNEQFF. The CDR3 bases are TGCAGCGTCGGGACTAGCGGGGGTCCCATTGGGAATGAGCAGTTCTTC.